Given below is one T cell receptor (beta chain) in context. Germline assignment: CDR1 MNHEY and CDR2 SVGAGI. The CDR3 is 15 amino acids. The V end lost 6 bases, the J end lost 4 bases, and 18 bases lay between the germline ends. These data come from a study of T cell changes during pregnancy in multiple sclerosis. Data came from immunoSEQ multiplex PCR; TCRdb stores just in-frame clones and leaves some out. This table has 15,000 to 20,000 clones, roughly 96% appearing once. The rearrangement links TRBV6-5 to TRBJ1-2; the D gene is possibly TRBD1 (5 bases). Sample: peripheral blood, taken in the third trimester of pregnancy. The TCR sequence derives from a female donor with multiple sclerosis, enrolled in a pregnancy study. CDR3 region: CASRPTVGALYGYTF. The CDR3 DNA sequence: TGTGCCAGCAGGCCCACTGTTGGGGCCCTCTATGGCTACACCTTC.